This T cell receptor (beta chain) appears in the sequencing data of a study of T-cell reconstitution after alpha-beta-depleted transplantation in children. Findings and caveats of the study: At the one-year point after transplant, T-cell counts and TCRbeta diversity were found to come mostly from T cells that had been newly produced. The high TCRbeta diversity at day 60 in some patients came from surviving recipient T cells and thymic progenitors. Alpha-beta T cells about two months after transplant reportedly derived from several hundred expanded graft clones.

The CDR3 length is 19 residues. Trimming removed 4 bases from V and 0 bases from J, with 22 bases in between. CDR1 SGHRS and CDR2 YFSETQ come from the germline V gene. Comment on this clonotype: As yet, its antigen is unknown.

Unique molecular identifiers tagged the TCRbeta library. A single record per CDR3 protein comes from TCRdb applying MiXCR to the PCR reads. The table has 40,000 to 60,000 distinct CDR3 sequences, about 9% seen once. J is TRBJ2-2 and V is TRBV5-1; perhaps TRBD1 as D (5 bases). Here the sequenced sample was PBMCs, mostly from graft donor cells, taken 60 days after TCRalphabeta/CD19-depleted stem cell transplant. This TCR was recovered from a male patient aged 2-15 years who had a stem cell transplant for chronic granulomatous disease, so the T cells may come from the graft donor. This chain's CDR3 is CASSRMFTGTIANTGELFF. CDR3 nucleotide sequence: TGCGCCAGCAGCCGAATGTTCACAGGTACAATCGCGAACACCGGGGAGCTGTTTTTT.